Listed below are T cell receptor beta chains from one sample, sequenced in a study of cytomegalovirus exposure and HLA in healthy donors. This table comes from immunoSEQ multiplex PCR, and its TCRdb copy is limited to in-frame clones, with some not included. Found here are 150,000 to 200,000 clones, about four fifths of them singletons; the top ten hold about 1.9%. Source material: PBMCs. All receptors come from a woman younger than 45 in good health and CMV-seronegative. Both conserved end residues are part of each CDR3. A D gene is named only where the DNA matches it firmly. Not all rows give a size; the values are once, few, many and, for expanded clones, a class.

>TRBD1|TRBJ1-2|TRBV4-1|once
TGCGCCAGCAGCCAAGGGACAGGGCGGTATGGCTACACCTTC
CASSQGTGRYGYTF
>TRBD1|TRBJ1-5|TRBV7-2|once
TGTGCCAGCGTTCCGGACAGGGCCCCCCCATGGGCCCAGCATTTT
CASVPDRAPPWAQHF
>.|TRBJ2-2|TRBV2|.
TGTGCCAGCAGTGGTTCCGGGAACACCGGGGAGCTGTTTTTT
CASSGSGNTGELFF
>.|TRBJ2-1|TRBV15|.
TGTGCCACCAGCAGAGATAGTAATGAGCAGTTCTTC
CATSRDSNEQFF
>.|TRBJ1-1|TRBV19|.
TGTGCCAGTATACCCGGGTGGAACACTGAAGCTTTCTTT
CASIPGWNTEAFF
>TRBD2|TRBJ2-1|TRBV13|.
TGTGCCAGCAGCTTCGGCGGGGGCTCCTACAATGAGCAGTTCTTC
CASSFGGGSYNEQFF
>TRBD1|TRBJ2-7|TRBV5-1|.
TGCGCCAGCAGCTTTGGACTCCTGACAGGGATTACAGACGAGCAGTACTTC
CASSFGLLTGITDEQYF
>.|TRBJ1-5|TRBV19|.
TGTGCCAGTAGTATACGGGGGGAAGGAGGTCAGCCCCAGCATTTT
CASSIRGEGGQPQHF
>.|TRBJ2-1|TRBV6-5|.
TGTGCCAGCGGCACCGGGGACATTTACAATGAGCAGTTCTTC
CASGTGDIYNEQFF
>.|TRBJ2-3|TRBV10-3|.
TGTGCCAGTAATACAGGGTTAAGCACAGATACGCAGTATTTT
CASNTGLSTDTQYF
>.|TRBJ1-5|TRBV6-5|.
TGTGCCAGCAGTCGACAGGGCAATCAGCCCCAGCATTTT
CASSRQGNQPQHF
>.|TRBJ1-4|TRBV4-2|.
TGTGCCAGCAGCCAAGATCTTAGTCTGATAGGAGAACTGTTTTTT
CASSQDLSLIGELFF
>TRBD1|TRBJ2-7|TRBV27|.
TGTGCCAGCAGTCGTACAGGGGAGTACGAGCAGTACTTC
CASSRTGEYEQYF
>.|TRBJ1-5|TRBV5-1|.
TGCGCCAGCAGCTTGGCGCGAGAACGCAATCAGCCCCAGCATTTT
CASSLARERNQPQHF
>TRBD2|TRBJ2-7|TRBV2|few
TGTGCCAGTCACCTCCCGGCTAGCGGGTCCTACGAGCAGTACTTC
CASHLPASGSYEQYF
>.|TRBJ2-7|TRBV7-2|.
TGTGCCAGCAGCCCCGCCGGGGCGGGGAGCTCCTACGAGCAGTACTTC
CASSPAGAGSSYEQYF